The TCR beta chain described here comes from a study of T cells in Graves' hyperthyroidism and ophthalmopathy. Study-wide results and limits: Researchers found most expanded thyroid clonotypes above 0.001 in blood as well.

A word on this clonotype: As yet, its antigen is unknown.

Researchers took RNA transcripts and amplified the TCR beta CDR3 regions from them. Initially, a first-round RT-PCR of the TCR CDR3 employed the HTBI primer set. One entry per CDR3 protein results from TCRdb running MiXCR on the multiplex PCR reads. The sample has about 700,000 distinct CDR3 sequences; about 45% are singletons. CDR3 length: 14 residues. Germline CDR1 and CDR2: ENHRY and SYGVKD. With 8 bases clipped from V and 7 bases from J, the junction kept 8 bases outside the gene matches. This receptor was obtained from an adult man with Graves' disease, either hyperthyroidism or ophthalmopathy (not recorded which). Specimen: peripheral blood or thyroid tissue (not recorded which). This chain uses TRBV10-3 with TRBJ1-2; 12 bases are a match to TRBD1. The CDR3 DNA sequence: TGTGCCATCGGGTCCGGGACAGGGGGCTTTGGCTACACCTTC. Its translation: CAIGSGTGGFGYTF.